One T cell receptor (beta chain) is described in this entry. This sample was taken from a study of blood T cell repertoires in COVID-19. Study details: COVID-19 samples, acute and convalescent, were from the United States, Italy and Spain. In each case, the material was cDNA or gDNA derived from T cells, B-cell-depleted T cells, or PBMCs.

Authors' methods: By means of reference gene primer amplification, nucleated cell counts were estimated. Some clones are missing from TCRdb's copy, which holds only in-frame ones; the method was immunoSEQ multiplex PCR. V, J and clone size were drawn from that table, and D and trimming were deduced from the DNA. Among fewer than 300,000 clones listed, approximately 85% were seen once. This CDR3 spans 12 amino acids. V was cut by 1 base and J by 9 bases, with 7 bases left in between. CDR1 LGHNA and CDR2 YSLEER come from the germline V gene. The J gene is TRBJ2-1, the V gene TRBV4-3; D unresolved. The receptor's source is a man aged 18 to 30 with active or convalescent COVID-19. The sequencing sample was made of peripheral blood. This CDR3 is CASSQALSEQFF. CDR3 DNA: TGCGCCAGCAGCCAAGCTCTGAGTGAGCAGTTCTTC.